The 19 T cell receptor beta chains in this list originate from one sample, sequenced in a study of blood T cell repertoires in COVID-19. TCRdb's copy holds only in-frame clones and misses some; the assay was immunoSEQ multiplex PCR. Counted here are some 140,000 clones, roughly 80% occurring once; the ten biggest clones make up over 10%. Sequencing was carried out using peripheral blood. These TCRs come from a woman aged 55-70 years with COVID-19, enrolled during active disease.

The J gene is TRBJ1-2, the V gene TRBV7-9, with 7 bases aligning to TRBD1. CDR1 and CDR2 (germline): SEHNR, FQNEAQ (reference sequence). Trimming took 3 bases from V and 5 from J; bases not matched to a gene: 0. The CDR3 has 12 amino acids. Here the CDR3 reads CASSLTGYGYTF. The CDR3, as DNA: TGTGCCAGCAGCTTGACAGGGTATGGCTACACCTTC.

The CDR3: CASSYIGESNQPQHF. CDR3 coding DNA: TGTGCCAGCAGTTACATCGGGGAGAGCAATCAGCCCCAGCATTTT. The chain joins TRBV6-2 or TRBV6-3 to TRBJ1-5; D is uncertain. The CDR3 has 15 residues. Germline CDR1 is MNHEY and CDR2 is SVGEGT. V dropped 2 bases and J dropped 1 base, with 9 bases sitting between them.

The chain employs TRBV11-3 and TRBJ1-1; D perhaps matches TRBD1 (6 bases). Per the germline V gene, CDR1 is SGHNT and CDR2 is YENEEA. Between the trimmed V and J ends, which lost 5 bases and 3 bases, there was a span of 16 bases. The CDR3 loop spans 15 amino acids. CDR3 in DNA: TGTGCCAGCAGCCCCCGTGGGGGGGCGGACACTGAAGCTTTCTTT. Its protein product is CASSPRGGADTEAFF.

This clone showed up just once. The rearrangement joins TRBV27 to TRBJ2-2, with D maybe TRBD2 (5 bases). This CDR3 contains 15 residues. Trimming removed 5 bases from V and 4 bases from J, with 14 bases in between. The germline gives CDR1 MNHEY, CDR2 SMNVEV (reference sequence). CDR3 sequence: CASSPLRGSTGELFF. The CDR3 bases are TGTGCCAGCAGTCCCCTACGGGGATCCACCGGGGAGCTGTTTTTT.

This clone was seen just once. The chain joins TRBV6-5 to TRBJ2-3; D is perhaps TRBD2 (6 bases). V was clipped by 6 bases and J by 5 bases, with 12 bases between them. Germline V gene lookup returns CDR1 MNHEY and CDR2 SVGAGI. This CDR3 has 13 residues. CDR3 loop: CASSGSYRDTQYF. In DNA, the CDR3 is TGTGCCAGCAGCGGGAGTTACCGAGATACGCAGTATTTT.

This clone turned up a few times. The chain has TRBV5-1 and TRBJ1-2, with 9 bases matching TRBD1. This CDR3 region has 17 residues. CDR1 and CDR2 (germline): SGHRS, YFSETQ. The V gene end was trimmed by 2 bases and the J gene end by 0 bases; junction bases not matched to a gene: 8. The CDR3 DNA sequence: TGCGCCAGCAGCTTACACACCGGGACAGGGTCTAACTATGGCTACACCTTC. It translates to CASSLHTGTGSNYGYTF. Filled out from reference TRBV5-1 and TRBJ1-2, the complete variable domain reads KAGVTQTPRYLIKTRGQQVTLSCSPISGHRSVSWYQQTPGQGLQFLFEYFSETQRNKGNFPGRFSGRQFSNSRSEMNVSTLELGDSALYLCASSLHTGTGSNYGYTFGSGTRLTVV.

The gene calls are TRBV6-5 and TRBJ1-5; tentatively, D is TRBD1 (6 bases). CDR1 is MNHEY, CDR2 SVGAGI, per germline. V dropped 6 bases and J dropped 0 bases, with 12 bases sitting between them. This CDR3 comprises 15 residues. DNA for the CDR3: TGTGCCAGCAGCAAGGACAGACCTAGCAATCAGCCCCAGCATTTT. The encoded protein is CASSKDRPSNQPQHF.

This chain joins TRBV18 and TRBJ2-7; 9 bases match TRBD1. This CDR3 is built from 15 residues. J was trimmed by 1 base and V by 6 bases; bases with no gene match: 7. Germline CDR1 is KGHSH and CDR2 is LQKENI. The CDR3 bases are TGTGCCAGCTCTTCACCGGGACAGGGATCCTACGAGCAGTACGTC. Translation: CASSSPGQGSYEQYV.

This clone was observed once. The chain combines TRBV9 with TRBJ1-2, with a tentative D call TRBD1 (6 bases). CDR1 is SGDLS, CDR2 YYNGEE, per germline. There are 14 residues in the CDR3. With 4 bases removed from V and 8 bases from J, the gap between germline ends came to 18 bases. The CDR3 region is CASSPSGGAWGYTF. The CDR3 bases are TGTGCCAGCAGCCCCTCGGGGGGCGCGTGGGGCTACACCTTC.

The chain uses TRBV3-1 (or the pseudogene TRBV3-2) and TRBJ2-4, with 12 bases lining up with TRBD1. After removal of 1 base from V and 0 bases from J, the junction contained 7 bases not matched to a gene. The germline gives CDR1 LGHDT, CDR2 YNNKEL (reference sequence). The CDR3 sequence is 19 residues long. The CDR3 region is CASSQGGQGAVLAKNIQYF. CDR3 sequence (DNA): TGTGCCAGCAGCCAAGGGGGACAGGGGGCGGTTCTAGCCAAAAACATTCAGTACTTC.

DNA of the CDR3: TGTGCCAGCAGTGCCTCCAGGGCCCAGTACTTC. Translated: CASSASRAQYF. The J gene is TRBJ2-5, the V gene TRBV12-3 or TRBV12-4, with TRBD1 as a possible D gene (5 bases). CDR3 length: 11 amino acids. Trimming stripped 5 bases from V and 9 bases from J, with 10 bases between.

J is TRBJ1-6 and V is TRBV10-3; 10 bases map to TRBD1. Germline V gene data show CDR1 as ENHRY and CDR2 as SYGVKD. V gave up 6 bases and J gave up 10 bases; unmatched junction bases: 6. There are 14 residues in the CDR3. Here the CDR3 reads CAIRVPGQGSPLHF. The CDR3 region has the DNA TGTGCCATCAGGGTCCCGGGACAGGGGTCACCCCTCCACTTT.

The chain is built from TRBV6-5 and TRBJ2-1; 13 bases map to TRBD2. CDR3 length: 14 residues. Germline loops: CDR1 MNHEY, CDR2 SVGAGI. V trimming: 8 bases; J trimming: 7 bases; junction bases outside the gene matches: 5. The CDR3, as DNA: TGTGCCAGCTACACTAGCGGGAGGGGAAATGAGCAGTTCTTC. Protein sequence: CASYTSGRGNEQFF.

This sequence joins TRBV3-1 (or the pseudogene TRBV3-2) and TRBJ1-1, with 8 positions matching TRBD1. The CDR3 totals 16 residues. From germline, CDR1 is LGHDT and CDR2 YNNKEL (reference sequence). Trimming cost V 4 bases and J 1 base; bases outside gene matches: 8. CDR3 nucleotide sequence: TGTGCCAGCAGCCTACTTAGGACAGGGTCGAACACTGAAGCTTTCTTT. Translated: CASSLLRTGSNTEAFF.

V and J are TRBV6-5 and TRBJ1-3, with no clear D. CDR3 size: 12 residues. V was pared by 6 bases and J by 7 bases, with 10 bases between. Germline V gene data show CDR1 as MNHEY and CDR2 as SVGAGI. CDR3 sequence: CASRPLGNTIYF. The CDR3 region has the DNA TGTGCCAGCAGACCCCTCGGTAACACCATATATTTT.

V and J are TRBV9 and TRBJ1-2; D unresolved. Germline lookup yields CDR1 SGDLS and CDR2 YYNGEE. V was pared by 2 bases and J by 5 bases, with 19 bases between. The CDR3 is 16 amino acids. CDR3 sequence: CASSVDVVGVRYGYTF. The DNA for the CDR3 is TGTGCCAGCAGCGTGGACGTCGTCGGGGTTAGGTATGGCTACACCTTC.

This clone was picked up one time. V usage is TRBV7-8 and J usage is TRBJ1-1, with 8 bases fitting TRBD1. V lost 6 bases to trimming and J lost 5 bases; unmatched junction nucleotides: 14. This CDR3 comprises 16 residues. Germline V gene sequence: CDR1 SGHVS, CDR2 FQNEAQ. CDR3 DNA: TGTGCCAGCAGTCGACAGGGGCGCAAAGGTATGACTGAAGCTTTCTTT. Translating it yields CASSRQGRKGMTEAFF.

The J gene is TRBJ1-2, the V gene TRBV5-5, with 8 bases aligning to TRBD1. CDR1 and CDR2 from the germline V gene are SGHKS and YYEKEE (reference sequence). This CDR3 region has 16 residues. J was trimmed by 4 bases and V by 3 bases; bases with no gene match: 11. Here the CDR3 reads CASSSDLGTGLYGYTF. The DNA for the CDR3 is TGTGCCAGCAGCTCTGACCTAGGGACAGGACTCTATGGCTACACCTTC.

The rearrangement uses TRBV3-1 (or the pseudogene TRBV3-2) and TRBJ2-5; perhaps TRBD1 as D (5 bases). This CDR3 has 14 amino acids. The V end lost 8 bases, the J end lost 3 bases, and 16 bases lay between the germline ends. CDR1 is LGHDT and CDR2 is YNNKEL in the germline V gene (reference sequence). The CDR3 nucleotides are TGTGCCAGCGGATTGGGGCTACAAGAAGAGACCCAGTACTTC. It specifies CASGLGLQEETQYF.